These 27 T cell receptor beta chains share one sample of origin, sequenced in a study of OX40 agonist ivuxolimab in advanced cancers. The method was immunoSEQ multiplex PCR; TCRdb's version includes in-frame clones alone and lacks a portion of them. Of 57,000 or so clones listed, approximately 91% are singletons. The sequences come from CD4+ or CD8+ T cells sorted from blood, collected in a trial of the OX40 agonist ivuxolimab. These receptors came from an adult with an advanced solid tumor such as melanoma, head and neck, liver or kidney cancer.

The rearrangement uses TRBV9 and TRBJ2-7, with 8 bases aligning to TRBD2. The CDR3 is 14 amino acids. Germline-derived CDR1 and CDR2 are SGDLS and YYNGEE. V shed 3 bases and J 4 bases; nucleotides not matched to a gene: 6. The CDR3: CASSEKAGAYEQYF. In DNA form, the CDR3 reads TGTGCCAGCAGCGAAAAAGCGGGAGCTTACGAGCAGTACTTC.

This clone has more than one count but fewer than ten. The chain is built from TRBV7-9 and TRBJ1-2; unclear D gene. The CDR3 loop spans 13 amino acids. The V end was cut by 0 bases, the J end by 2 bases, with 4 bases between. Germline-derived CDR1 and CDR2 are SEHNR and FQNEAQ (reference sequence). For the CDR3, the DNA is TGTGCCAGCAGCTTAGCAGGGAACTATGGCTACACCTTC. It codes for CASSLAGNYGYTF.

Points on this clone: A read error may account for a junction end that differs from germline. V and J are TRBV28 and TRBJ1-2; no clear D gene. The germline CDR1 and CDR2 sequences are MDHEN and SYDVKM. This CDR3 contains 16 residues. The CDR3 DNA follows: TGTGCCAGCAGCTTATATCCGAGGCCGTCAAGAGGTGGCTACACCTTC. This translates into CASSLYPRPSRGGYTF.

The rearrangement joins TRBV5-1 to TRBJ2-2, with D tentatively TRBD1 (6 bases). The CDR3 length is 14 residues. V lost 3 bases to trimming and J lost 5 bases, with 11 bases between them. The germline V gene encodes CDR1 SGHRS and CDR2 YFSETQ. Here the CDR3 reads CASSSTGHTGELFF. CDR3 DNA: TGCGCCAGCAGCTCAACAGGGCATACCGGGGAGCTGTTTTTT.

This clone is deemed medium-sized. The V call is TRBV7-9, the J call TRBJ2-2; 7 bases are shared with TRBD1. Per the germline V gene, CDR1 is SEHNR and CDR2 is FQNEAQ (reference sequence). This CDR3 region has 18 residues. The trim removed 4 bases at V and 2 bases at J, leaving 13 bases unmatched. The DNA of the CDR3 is TGTGCCAGCAGCTCCCGGACCTCGGGACAGAGAAACACCGGGGAGCTGTTTTTT. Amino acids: CASSSRTSGQRNTGELFF.

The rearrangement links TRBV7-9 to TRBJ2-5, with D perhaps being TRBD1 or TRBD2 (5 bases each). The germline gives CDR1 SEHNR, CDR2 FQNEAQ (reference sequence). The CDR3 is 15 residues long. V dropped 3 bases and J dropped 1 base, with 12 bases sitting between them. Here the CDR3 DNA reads TGTGCCAGCAGCTTGGACCGGGGCAGCCAAGAGACCCAGTACTTC. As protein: CASSLDRGSQETQYF. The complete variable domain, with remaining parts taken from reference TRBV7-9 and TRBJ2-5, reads DTGVSQNPRHKITKRGQNVTFRCDPISEHNRLYWYRQTLGQGPEFLTYFQNEAQLEKSRLLSDRFSAERPKGSFSTLEIQRTEQGDSAMYLCASSLDRGSQETQYFGPGTRLLVL.

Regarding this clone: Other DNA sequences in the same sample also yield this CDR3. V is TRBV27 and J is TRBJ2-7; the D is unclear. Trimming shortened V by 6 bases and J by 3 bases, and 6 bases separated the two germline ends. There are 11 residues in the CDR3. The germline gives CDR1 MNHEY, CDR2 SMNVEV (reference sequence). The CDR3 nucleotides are TGTGCCAGCAGCTCCCTCTACGAGCAGTACTTC. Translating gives CASSSLYEQYF.

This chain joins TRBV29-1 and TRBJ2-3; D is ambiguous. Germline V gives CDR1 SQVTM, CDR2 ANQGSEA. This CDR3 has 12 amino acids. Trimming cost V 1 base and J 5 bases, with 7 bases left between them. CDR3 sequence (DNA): TGCAGCGTTGAAGCATCGGGAGATACGCAGTATTTT. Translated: CSVEASGDTQYF.

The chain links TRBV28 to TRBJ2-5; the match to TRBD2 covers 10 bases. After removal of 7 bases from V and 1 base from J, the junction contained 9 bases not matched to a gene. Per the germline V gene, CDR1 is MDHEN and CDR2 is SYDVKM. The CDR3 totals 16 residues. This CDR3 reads CASTRLAGYTQETQYF. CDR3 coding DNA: TGTGCCAGCACCCGACTAGCGGGTTACACCCAAGAGACCCAGTACTTC.

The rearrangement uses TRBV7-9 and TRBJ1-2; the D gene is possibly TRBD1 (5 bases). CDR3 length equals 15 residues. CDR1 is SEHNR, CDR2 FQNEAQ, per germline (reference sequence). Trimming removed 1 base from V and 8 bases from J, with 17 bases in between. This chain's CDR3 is CASSLGSTDKRGYTF. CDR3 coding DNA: TGTGCCAGCAGCTTAGGGTCGACAGACAAGAGGGGCTACACCTTC.

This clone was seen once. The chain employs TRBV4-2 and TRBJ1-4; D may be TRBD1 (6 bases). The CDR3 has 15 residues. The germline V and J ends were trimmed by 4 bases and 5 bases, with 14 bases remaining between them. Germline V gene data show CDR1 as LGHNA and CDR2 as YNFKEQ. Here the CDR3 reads CASSLWDTSNEKLFF. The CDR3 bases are TGTGCCAGCAGCCTGTGGGACACCTCGAATGAAAAACTGTTTTTT.

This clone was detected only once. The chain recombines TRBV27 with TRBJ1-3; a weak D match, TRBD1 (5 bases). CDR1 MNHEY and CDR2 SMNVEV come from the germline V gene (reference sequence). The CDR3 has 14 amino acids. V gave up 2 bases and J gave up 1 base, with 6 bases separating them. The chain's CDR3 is CASSLQGSGNTIYF. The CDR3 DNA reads TGTGCCAGCAGTTTACAGGGATCTGGAAACACCATATATTTT.

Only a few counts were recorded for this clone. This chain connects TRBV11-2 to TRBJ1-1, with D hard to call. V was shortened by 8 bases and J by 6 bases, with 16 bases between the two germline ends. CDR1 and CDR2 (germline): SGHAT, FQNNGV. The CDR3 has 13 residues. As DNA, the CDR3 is TGTGCCAGCTCGGCCTTAAGATCACCTGAAGCTTTCTTT. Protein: CASSALRSPEAFF. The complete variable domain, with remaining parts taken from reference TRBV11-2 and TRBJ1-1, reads EAGVAQSPRYKIIEKRQSVAFWCNPISGHATLYWYQQILGQGPKLLIQFQNNGVVDDSQLPKDRFSAERLKGVDSTLKIQPAKLEDSAVYLCASSALRSPEAFFGQGTRLTVV.

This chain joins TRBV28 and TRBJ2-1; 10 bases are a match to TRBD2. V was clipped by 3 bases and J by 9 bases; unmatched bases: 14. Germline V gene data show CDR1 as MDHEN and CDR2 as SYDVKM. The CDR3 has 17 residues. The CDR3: CASSFPLPLAGEGEQFF. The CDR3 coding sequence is TGTGCCAGCAGTTTCCCCCTCCCCCTAGCGGGAGAGGGTGAGCAGTTCTTC.

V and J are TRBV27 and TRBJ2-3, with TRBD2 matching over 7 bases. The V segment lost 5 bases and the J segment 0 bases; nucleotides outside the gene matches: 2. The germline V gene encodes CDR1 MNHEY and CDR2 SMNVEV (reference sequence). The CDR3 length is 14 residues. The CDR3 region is CASSGLVSTDTQYF. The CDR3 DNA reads TGTGCCAGCAGTGGACTAGTTAGCACAGATACGCAGTATTTT.

CDR3 sequence: CASSLDGRDYEQYF. CDR3 DNA sequence: TGTGCCAGCAGCTTAGATGGCCGGGACTACGAGCAGTACTTC. This sequence joins TRBV11-2 and TRBJ2-7; weak D call: TRBD2 (5 bases). This CDR3 is 14 amino acids long. The germline V and J ends were trimmed by 0 bases and 3 bases, with 9 bases remaining between them. CDR1 is SGHAT and CDR2 is FQNNGV in the germline V gene. Looking up the rest from reference TRBV11-2 and TRBJ2-7 gives the full variable domain: EAGVAQSPRYKIIEKRQSVAFWCNPISGHATLYWYQQILGQGPKLLIQFQNNGVVDDSQLPKDRFSAERLKGVDSTLKIQPAKLEDSAVYLCASSLDGRDYEQYFGPGTRLTVT.

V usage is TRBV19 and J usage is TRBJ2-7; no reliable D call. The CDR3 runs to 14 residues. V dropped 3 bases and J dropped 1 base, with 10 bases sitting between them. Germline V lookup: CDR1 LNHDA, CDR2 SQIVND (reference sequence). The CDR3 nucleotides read TGTGCCAGTAGTATTTCCGGGTCATCCTACGAGCAGTACTTC. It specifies CASSISGSSYEQYF.

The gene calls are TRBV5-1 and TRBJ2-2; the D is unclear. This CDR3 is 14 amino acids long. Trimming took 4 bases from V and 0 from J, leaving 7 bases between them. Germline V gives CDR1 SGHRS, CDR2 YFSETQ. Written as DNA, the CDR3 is TGCGCCAGCAGCATAGGGACGAACACCGGGGAGCTGTTTTTT. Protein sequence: CASSIGTNTGELFF.

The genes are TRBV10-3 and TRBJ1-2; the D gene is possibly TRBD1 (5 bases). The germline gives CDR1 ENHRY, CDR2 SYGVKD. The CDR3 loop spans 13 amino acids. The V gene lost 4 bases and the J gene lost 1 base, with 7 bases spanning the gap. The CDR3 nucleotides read TGTGCCATCAGTGCGGACAATAACTATGGCTACACCTTC. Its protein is CAISADNNYGYTF.

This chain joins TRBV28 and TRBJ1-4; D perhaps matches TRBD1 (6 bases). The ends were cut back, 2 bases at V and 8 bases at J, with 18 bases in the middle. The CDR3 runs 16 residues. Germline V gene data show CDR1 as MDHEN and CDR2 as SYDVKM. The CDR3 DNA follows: TGTGCCAGCAGTTTACGGGGGGCAGGGGATTTCGAAAAACTGTTTTTT. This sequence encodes CASSLRGAGDFEKLFF. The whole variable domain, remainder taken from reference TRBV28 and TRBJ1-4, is DVKVTQSSRYLVKRTGEKVFLECVQDMDHENMFWYRQDPGLGLRLIYFSYDVKMKEKGDIPEGYSVSREKKERFSLILESASTNQTSMYLCASSLRGAGDFEKLFFGSGTQLSVL.

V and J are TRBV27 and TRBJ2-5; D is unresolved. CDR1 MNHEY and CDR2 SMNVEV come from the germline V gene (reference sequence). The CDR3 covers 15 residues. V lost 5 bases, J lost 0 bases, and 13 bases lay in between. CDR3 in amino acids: CASSPRQTYQETQYF. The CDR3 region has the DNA TGTGCCAGCAGTCCCCGCCAGACGTACCAAGAGACCCAGTACTTC.

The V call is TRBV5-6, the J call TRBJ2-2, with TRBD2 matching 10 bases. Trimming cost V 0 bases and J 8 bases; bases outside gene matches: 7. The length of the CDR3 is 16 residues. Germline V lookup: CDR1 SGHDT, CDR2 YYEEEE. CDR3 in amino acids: CASSLGLAGALGELFF. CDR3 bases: TGTGCCAGCAGCTTGGGGCTAGCGGGAGCTCTAGGGGAGCTGTTTTTT.

This CDR3 reads CASSPPRGRGTQYF. The CDR3 DNA reads TGTGCCAGCAGCCCCCCCCGGGGTAGGGGGACCCAGTACTTC. The chain employs TRBV7-9 and TRBJ2-5; possibly TRBD1 or TRBD2 for D (5 bases each). The CDR3 is made up of 14 amino acids. Germline-derived CDR1 and CDR2 are SEHNR and FQNEAQ (reference sequence). V was shortened by 5 bases and J by 7 bases, with 17 bases between the two germline ends.

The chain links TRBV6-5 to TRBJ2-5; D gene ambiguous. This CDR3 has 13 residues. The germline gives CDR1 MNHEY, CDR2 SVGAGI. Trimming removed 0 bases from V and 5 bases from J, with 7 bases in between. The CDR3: CASSYSSGETQYF. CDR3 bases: TGTGCCAGCAGTTACTCTTCCGGGGAGACCCAGTACTTC.

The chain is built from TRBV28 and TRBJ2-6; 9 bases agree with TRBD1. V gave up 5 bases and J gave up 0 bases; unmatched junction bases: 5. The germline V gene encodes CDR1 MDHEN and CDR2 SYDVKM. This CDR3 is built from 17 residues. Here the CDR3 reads CASSPGTGSSGANVLTF. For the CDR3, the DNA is TGTGCCAGCAGTCCCGGGACAGGGAGCTCTGGGGCCAACGTCCTGACTTTC.

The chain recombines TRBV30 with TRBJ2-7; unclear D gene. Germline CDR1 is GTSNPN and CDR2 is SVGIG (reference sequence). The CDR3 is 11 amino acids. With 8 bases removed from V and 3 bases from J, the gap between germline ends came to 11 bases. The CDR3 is CAGRKGYEQYF. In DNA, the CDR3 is TGTGCCGGCCGGAAAGGCTACGAGCAGTACTTC.

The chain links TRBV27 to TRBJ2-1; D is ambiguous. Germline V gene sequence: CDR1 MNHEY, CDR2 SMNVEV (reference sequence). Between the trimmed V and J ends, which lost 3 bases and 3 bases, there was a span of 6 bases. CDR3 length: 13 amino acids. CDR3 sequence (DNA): TGTGCCAGCAGTTTCCCAAACTACAATGAGCAGTTCTTC. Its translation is CASSFPNYNEQFF.